The 4 T cell receptor beta chains listed next were all sequenced from one sample in a study of Graves' ophthalmopathy and Graves' hyperthyroidism. As the template, RNA transcripts were used to amplify TCR beta CDR3 regions. The workflow started with a first-round RT-PCR run with HTBI primers and then moved on to a second-round multiplex PCR. TCRdb independently ran MiXCR on the multiplex PCR reads; one entry per CDR3 protein. Among around 1.1 million distinct CDR3 sequences listed, roughly 35% were seen once. The sample comprised peripheral blood or thyroid tissue (not recorded which). The source of these receptors is an adult man with Graves' hyperthyroidism.

As to this clonotype: This CDR3 fails to terminate in the conserved phenylalanine or tryptophan, so it likely reflects a read error. The DNA is left out, because the CDR3 cannot be placed on it with certainty; the CDR3 is given as TCRdb lists it. The V and J genes are TRBV15 and TRBJ2-6; the table names TRBD2, a call not compared with the DNA. The CDR3 extends over 9 residues, inclusive of both ends. Germline V gene data show CDR1 as LNHNV and CDR2 as YYDKDF (reference sequence). CDR3 loop: CATSRAPTS.

The V gene is TRBV20-1, the J gene TRBJ1-2; D is possibly TRBD1 (6 bases). Trimming cost V 6 bases and J 5 bases, with 19 bases left between them. CDR1 DFQATT and CDR2 SNEGSKA come from the germline V gene (reference sequence). This CDR3 contains 14 residues. The CDR3 reads CSADLRGGAYGYTF. The CDR3 region has the DNA TGCAGTGCAGACCTCCGCGGGGGCGCTTATGGCTACACCTTC.

The table lists this clonotype with a count of one. At one boundary the junction diverges from the germline segment, which might be a read error. This chain links TRBV29-1 with TRBJ1-1, with TRBD1 identical over 11 bases. There are 14 residues in the CDR3. Germline CDR1 SQVTM, CDR2 ANQGSEA. The CDR3 DNA sequence: TGCAGCGTTACAGGGACAGGGGGGGACACTGAGGCTTTCTTT. Translated, it gives CSVTGTGGDTEAFF. Variable domain in full (rest from reference TRBV29-1 and TRBJ1-1): SAVISQKPSRDICQRGTSLTIQCQVDSQVTMMFWYRQQPGQSLTLIATANQGSEATYESGFVIDKFPISRPNLTFSTLTVSNMSPEDSSIYLCSVTGTGGDTEAFFGQGTRLTVV.

The chain is built from TRBV5-1 and TRBJ2-7; D possibly uses TRBD1 or TRBD2 (5 bases each). The germline gives CDR1 SGHRS, CDR2 YFSETQ. The CDR3 consists of 14 residues. The V and J ends lost 4 bases and 3 bases respectively, with 14 bases between them. CDR3 sequence (DNA): TGCGCCAGCAGCATCAGCTGGGGGAACTACGAGCAGTACTTC. Translation: CASSISWGNYEQYF.